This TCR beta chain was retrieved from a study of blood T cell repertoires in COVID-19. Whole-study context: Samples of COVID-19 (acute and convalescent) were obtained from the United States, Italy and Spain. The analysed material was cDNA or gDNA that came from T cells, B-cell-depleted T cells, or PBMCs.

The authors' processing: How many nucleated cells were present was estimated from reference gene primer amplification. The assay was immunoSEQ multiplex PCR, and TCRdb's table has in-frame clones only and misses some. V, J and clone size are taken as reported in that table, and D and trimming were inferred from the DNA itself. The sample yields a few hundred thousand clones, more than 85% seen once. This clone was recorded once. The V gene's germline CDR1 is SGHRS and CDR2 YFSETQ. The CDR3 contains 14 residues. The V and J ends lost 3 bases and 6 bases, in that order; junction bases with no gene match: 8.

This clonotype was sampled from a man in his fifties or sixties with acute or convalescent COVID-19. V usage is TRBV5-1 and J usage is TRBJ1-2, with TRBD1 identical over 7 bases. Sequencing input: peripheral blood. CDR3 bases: TGCGCCAGCAGCTCCGGACAGGTAACAGATGGCTACACCTTC. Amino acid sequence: CASSSGQVTDGYTF.